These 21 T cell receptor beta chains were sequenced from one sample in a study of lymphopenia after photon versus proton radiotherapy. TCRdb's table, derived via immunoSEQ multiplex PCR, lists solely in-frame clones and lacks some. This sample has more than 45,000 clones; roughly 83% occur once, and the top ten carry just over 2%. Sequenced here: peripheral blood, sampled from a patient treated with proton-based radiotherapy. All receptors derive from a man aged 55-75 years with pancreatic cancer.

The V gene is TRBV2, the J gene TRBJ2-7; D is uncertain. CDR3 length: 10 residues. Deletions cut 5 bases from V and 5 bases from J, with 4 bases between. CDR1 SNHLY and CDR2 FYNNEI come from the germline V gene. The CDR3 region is CASSTNEQYF. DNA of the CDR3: TGTGCCAGCAGTACGAACGAGCAGTACTTC.

The CDR3 bases are TGTGCCAGCAGCTTTAACAGGGGAGCGCGGGAGCAGTACTTC. This gives the protein CASSFNRGAREQYF. V and J are TRBV7-3 and TRBJ2-7, with TRBD1 identical over 7 bases. Unmatched junction bases numbered 9, after V lost 3 bases and J lost 7 bases. CDR1 is SGHTA, CDR2 FQGTGA, per germline. The CDR3 totals 14 residues.

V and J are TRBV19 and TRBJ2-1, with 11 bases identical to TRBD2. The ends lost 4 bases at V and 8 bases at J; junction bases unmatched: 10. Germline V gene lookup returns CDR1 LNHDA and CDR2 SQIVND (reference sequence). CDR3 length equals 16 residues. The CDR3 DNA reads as TGTGCCAGTAGTACCGCGGGACTAGCGGCCTCTGATGAGCAGTTCTTC. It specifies CASSTAGLAASDEQFF.

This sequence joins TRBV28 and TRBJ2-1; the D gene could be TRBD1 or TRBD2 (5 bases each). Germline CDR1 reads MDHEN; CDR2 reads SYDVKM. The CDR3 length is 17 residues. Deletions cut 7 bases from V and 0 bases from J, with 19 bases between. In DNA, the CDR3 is TGTGCCAGCACCCCTCGAGGGGTGCAGAGCTCCTACAATGAGCAGTTCTTC. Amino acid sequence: CASTPRGVQSSYNEQFF.

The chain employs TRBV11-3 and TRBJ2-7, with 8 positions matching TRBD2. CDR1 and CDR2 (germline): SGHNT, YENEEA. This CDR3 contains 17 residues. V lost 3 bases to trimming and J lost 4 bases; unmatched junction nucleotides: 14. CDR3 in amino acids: CASSFLSLAGGLYEQYF. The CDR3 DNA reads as TGTGCCAGCAGCTTCCTCTCTTTGGCGGGAGGATTATACGAGCAGTACTTC.

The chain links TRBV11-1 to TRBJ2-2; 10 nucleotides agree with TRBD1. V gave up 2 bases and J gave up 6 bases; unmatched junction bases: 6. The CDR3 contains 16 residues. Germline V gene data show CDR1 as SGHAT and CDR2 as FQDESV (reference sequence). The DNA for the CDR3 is TGTGCCAGCAGCTTATCAGGGACAGGGGTCCCCGGGGAGCTGTTTTTT. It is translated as CASSLSGTGVPGELFF.

CDR3 nucleotide sequence: TGTGCCAGCAGCCCGCTAAATGTCGCCTACGAGCAGTACTTC. Its translation: CASSPLNVAYEQYF. This chain uses TRBV5-8 with TRBJ2-7; D remains unclear. V was pared by 4 bases and J by 2 bases, with 13 bases between. The CDR3 extends over 14 amino acids. CDR1 and CDR2 (germline): SGHTS, YDEGEE.

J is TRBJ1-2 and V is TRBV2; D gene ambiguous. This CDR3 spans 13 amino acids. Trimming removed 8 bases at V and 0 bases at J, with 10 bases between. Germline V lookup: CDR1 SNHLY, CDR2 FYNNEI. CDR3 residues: CASLRVANYGYTF. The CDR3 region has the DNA TGTGCCAGCCTAAGAGTCGCTAACTATGGCTACACCTTC.

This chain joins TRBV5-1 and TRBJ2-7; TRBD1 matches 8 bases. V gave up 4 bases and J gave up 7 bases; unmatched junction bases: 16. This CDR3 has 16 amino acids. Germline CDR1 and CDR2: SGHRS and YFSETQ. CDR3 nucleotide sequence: TGCGCCAGCAGCCCCGGACAGGGCCCACTATCGGTTGAGCAGTACTTC. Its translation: CASSPGQGPLSVEQYF.

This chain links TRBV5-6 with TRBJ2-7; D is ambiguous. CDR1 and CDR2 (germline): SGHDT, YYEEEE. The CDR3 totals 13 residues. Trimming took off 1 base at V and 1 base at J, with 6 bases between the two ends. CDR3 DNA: TGTGCCAGCAGCTTGTTGGGGTCCTACGAGCAGTACTTC. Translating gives CASSLLGSYEQYF.

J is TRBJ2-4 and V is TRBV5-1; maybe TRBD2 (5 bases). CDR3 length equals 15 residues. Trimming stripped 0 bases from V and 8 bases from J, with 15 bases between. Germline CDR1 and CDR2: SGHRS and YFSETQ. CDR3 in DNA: TGCGCCAGCAGCTTGGCCGGAGGTGATTTTGACATTCAGTACTTC. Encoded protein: CASSLAGGDFDIQYF.

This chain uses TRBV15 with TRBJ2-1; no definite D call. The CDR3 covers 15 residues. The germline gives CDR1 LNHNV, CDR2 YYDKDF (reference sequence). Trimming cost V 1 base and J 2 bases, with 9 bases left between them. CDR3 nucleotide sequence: TGTGCCACCAGCAGAGCGAGGACCACCTACAATGAGCAGTTCTTC. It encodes CATSRARTTYNEQFF.

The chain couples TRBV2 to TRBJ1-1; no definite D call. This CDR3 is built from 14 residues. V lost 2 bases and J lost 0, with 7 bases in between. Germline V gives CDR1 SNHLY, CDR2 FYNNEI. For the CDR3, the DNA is TGTGCCAGCAGTGAAAGGGCGGTGAACACTGAAGCTTTCTTT. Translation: CASSERAVNTEAFF.

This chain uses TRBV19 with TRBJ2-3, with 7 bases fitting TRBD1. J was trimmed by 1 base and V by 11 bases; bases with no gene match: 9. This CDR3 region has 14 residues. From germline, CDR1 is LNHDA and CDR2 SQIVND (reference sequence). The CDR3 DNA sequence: TGTGCCTCAGGGGGAGACAGGGGCACAGATACGCAGTATTTT. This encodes CASGGDRGTDTQYF.

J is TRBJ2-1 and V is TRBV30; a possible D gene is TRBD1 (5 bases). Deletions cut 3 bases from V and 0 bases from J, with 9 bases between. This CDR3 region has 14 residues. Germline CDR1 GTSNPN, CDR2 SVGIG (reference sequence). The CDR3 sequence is CAWRDTNSYNEQFF. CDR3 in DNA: TGTGCCTGGAGGGACACCAACTCCTACAATGAGCAGTTCTTC.

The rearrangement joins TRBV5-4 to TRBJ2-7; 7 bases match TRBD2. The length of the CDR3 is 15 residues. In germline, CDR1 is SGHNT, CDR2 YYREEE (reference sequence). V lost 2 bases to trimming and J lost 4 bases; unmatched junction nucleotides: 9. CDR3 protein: CASSFGNGGVYEQYF. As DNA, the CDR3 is TGTGCCAGCAGCTTTGGAAATGGGGGGGTTTACGAGCAGTACTTC.

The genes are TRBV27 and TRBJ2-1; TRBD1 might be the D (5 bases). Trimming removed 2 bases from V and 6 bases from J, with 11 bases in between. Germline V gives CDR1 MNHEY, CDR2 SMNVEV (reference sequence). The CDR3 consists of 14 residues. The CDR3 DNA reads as TGTGCCAGCAGTTTAAAAAGGACATTCAATGAGCAGTTCTTC. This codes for CASSLKRTFNEQFF.

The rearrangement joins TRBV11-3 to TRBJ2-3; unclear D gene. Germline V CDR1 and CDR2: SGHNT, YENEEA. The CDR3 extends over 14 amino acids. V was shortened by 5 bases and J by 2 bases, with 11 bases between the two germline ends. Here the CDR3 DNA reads TGTGCCAGCAGCGCCGGCCACACCACAGATACGCAGTATTTT. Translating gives CASSAGHTTDTQYF. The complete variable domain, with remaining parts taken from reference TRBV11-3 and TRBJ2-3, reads EAGVVQSPRYKIIEKKQPVAFWCNPISGHNTLYWYLQNLGQGPELLIRYENEEAVDDSQLPKDRFSAERLKGVDSTLKIQPAELGDSAVYLCASSAGHTTDTQYFGPGTRLTVL.

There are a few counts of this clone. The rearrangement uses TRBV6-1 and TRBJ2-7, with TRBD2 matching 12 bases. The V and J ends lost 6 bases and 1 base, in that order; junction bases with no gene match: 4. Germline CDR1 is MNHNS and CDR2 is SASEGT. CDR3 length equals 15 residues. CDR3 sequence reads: CASSEGTSGSYEQYF. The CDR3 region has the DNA TGTGCCAGCAGCGAGGGGACTAGCGGGTCCTACGAGCAGTACTTC.

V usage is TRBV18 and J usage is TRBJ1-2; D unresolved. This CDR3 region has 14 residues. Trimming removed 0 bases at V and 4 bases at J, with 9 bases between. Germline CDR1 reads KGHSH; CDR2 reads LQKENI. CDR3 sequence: CASSPPFVGYGYTF. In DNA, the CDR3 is TGTGCCAGCTCACCACCGTTTGTCGGCTATGGCTACACCTTC. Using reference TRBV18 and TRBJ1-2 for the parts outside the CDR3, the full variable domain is NAGVMQNPRHLVRRRGQEARLRCSPMKGHSHVYWYRQLPEEGLKFMVYLQKENIIDESGMPKERFSAEFPKEGPSILRIQQVVRGDSAAYFCASSPPFVGYGYTFGSGTRLTVV.

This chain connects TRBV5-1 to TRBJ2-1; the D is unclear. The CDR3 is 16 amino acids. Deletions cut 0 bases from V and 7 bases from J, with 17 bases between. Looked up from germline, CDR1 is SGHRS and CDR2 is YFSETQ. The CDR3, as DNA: TGCGCCAGCAGCTTGGGGTTAGGCAATGTAGGGAATGAGCAGTTCTTC. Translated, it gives CASSLGLGNVGNEQFF.